The rows below give T cell receptor beta chains drawn from one sample of a study of CD8+CD57+ T cells in acquired aplastic anemia. TCRdb itself ran the reads through MiXCR, one entry per CDR3 protein. The table records 80,000 to 100,000 distinct CDR3 sequences, roughly two thirds of them present only once. Source material: sorted CD4+, CD8+, or CD8+CD57+ T cells (not recorded which) from PBMCs. All receptors derive from a human donor with aplastic anemia. Both conserved end residues are part of each CDR3. The D gene is left open where the match is weak. Only some rows state a clone size, as once, few, many or a class for expanded clones.

v_gene	abundance	j_gene	len	d_gene	CDR3aa	CDR3nt
TRBV10-3	.	TRBJ1-1	13	.	CAMGEGMNTEAFF	TGTGCCATGGGGGAGGGAATGAACACTGAAGCTTTCTTT
TRBV20-1	once	TRBJ1-2	12	.	CSASPMGSGYTF	TGCAGTGCTAGCCCGATGGGTTCCGGCTACACCTTC
TRBV5-5	few	TRBJ1-1	11	.	CASSLGVEAFF	TGTGCCAGCAGCTTGGGGGTAGAAGCTTTCTTT
TRBV7-3	.	TRBJ2-3	12	.	CASSLALDTQYF	TGTGCCAGCAGCTTAGCGTTAGATACGCAGTATTTT
TRBV20-1	.	TRBJ2-7	16	TRBD2	CSARDPLASGGYEQYF	TGCAGTGCTAGAGATCCTTTGGCTAGCGGTGGTTACGAGCAGTACTTC
TRBV5-8	.	TRBJ1-2	13	.	CASSWTFEGGYTF	TGTGCCAGCAGCTGGACATTCGAGGGTGGCTACACCTTC
TRBV7-8	.	TRBJ2-2	15	.	CASSLGWGSGGELFF	TGTGCCAGCAGCTTAGGATGGGGTTCGGGCGGGGAGCTGTTTTTT
TRBV20-1	once	TRBJ2-1	10	.	CSASQNEQFF	TGCAGTGCTAGTCAGAATGAGCAGTTCTTC
TRBV20-1	.	TRBJ1-4	18	.	CSARDLKGGGVLREKLFF	TGCAGTGCTAGAGATCTAAAGGGTGGGGGAGTCCTCCGGGAAAAACTGTTTTTT
TRBV10-3	few	TRBJ2-5	13	TRBD1	CAIRGQGQETQYF	TGTGCCATCAGAGGACAGGGACAAGAGACCCAGTACTTC
TRBV7-9	.	TRBJ1-1	13	TRBD1	CASSSLPTGWAFF	TGTGCCAGCAGCTCCTTACCGACAGGGTGGGCTTTCTTT
TRBV20-1	many	TRBJ1-5	13	.	CSARATSGQPQHF	TGCAGTGCTAGAGCCACAAGTGGGCAGCCCCAGCATTTT
TRBV2	.	TRBJ1-1	15	TRBD1	CASSQDRGTNTEAFF	TGTGCCAGCAGTCAGGACAGGGGGACGAACACTGAAGCTTTCTTT
TRBV13	.	TRBJ2-7	11	.	CASSFRYEQYF	TGTGCCAGCAGTTTCCGCTACGAGCAGTACTTC
TRBV9	once	TRBJ2-7	16	.	CASSVATGTVFDEQYF	TGTGCCAGCAGCGTAGCTACAGGGACCGTTTTCGACGAGCAGTACTTC
TRBV19	.	TRBJ1-2	14	.	CASSLSLGNYGYTF	TGTGCCAGCAGCTTGAGTTTGGGTAACTATGGCTACACCTTC
TRBV29-1	few	TRBJ2-7	14	TRBD2	CSVAGGDGTYEQYF	TGCAGCGTTGCGGGGGGGGACGGTACCTACGAGCAGTACTTC
TRBV19	many	TRBJ2-5	12	.	CASEQGGGTQYF	TGTGCCAGCGAACAGGGCGGAGGGACCCAGTACTTC
TRBV20-1	.	TRBJ2-1	15	.	CSARDPGSPHNEQFF	TGCAGTGCTAGAGATCCAGGGTCCCCCCACAATGAGCAATTCTTC
TRBV7-3	.	TRBJ2-1	16	.	CASSFRATRGTNEQFF	TGTGCCAGCAGCTTCCGTGCCACGAGGGGAACAAATGAGCAGTTCTTC
TRBV24-1	.	TRBJ2-7	16	TRBD2	CATSDPGTSGTYEQYF	TGTGCCACCAGTGACCCCGGGACTAGCGGGACTTACGAGCAGTACTTC
TRBV20-1	few	TRBJ2-3	16	.	CSARAGSTSSTDTQYF	TGCAGTGCTAGAGCGGGAAGCACAAGCTCCACAGATACGCAGTATTTT
TRBV29-1	.	TRBJ1-1	15	.	CSVFWRLQGNTEAFF	TGCAGCGTTTTTTGGCGGTTACAGGGGAACACTGAAGCTTTCTTT
TRBV6-1	.	TRBJ2-5	15	.	CASSQTGGGPETQYF	TGTGCCAGCAGCCAAACAGGTGGGGGTCCAGAGACCCAGTACTTC
TRBV19	.	TRBJ1-1	21	TRBD1	CASRGWGDRGQGGPLNTEAFF	TGTGCCAGTAGGGGTTGGGGAGACAGGGGGCAAGGAGGCCCTTTGAACACTGAAGCTTTCTTT
TRBV29-1	.	TRBJ2-7	13	TRBD1	CSVKTGDSGEQYF	TGCAGCGTTAAGACAGGGGATAGCGGCGAGCAGTACTTC
TRBV2	.	TRBJ2-3	15	TRBD1	CASSEKGASTDTQYF	TGTGCCAGCAGTGAAAAGGGGGCTAGCACAGATACGCAGTATTTT
TRBV19	once	TRBJ2-7	15	TRBD2	CASSTAGLSSYEQYF	TGTGCCAGTAGTACAGCGGGACTGTCCTCCTACGAGCAGTACTTC
TRBV12-3/TRBV12-4	.	TRBJ2-2	13	.	CASSFSLTGELFF	TGTGCCAGCAGTTTCTCACTGACCGGGGAGCTGTTTTTT
TRBV19	.	TRBJ2-1	14	.	CASSIRGIGNEQFF	TGTGCCAGTAGTATTCGAGGGATTGGGAATGAGCAGTTCTTC
TRBV10-3	once	TRBJ1-2	15	TRBD1	CAISDGRQGAGGYTF	TGTGCCATCAGTGACGGGAGACAGGGGGCAGGCGGCTACACCTTC
TRBV20-1	few	TRBJ1-2	11	.	CSAKRNNGYTF	TGCAGTGCTAAACGTAACAATGGCTACACCTTC
TRBV19	.	TRBJ1-3	16	TRBD1	CASSGQGIVSGNTIYF	TGTGCCAGTAGTGGACAGGGAATAGTGTCCGGAAACACCATATATTTT
TRBV20-1	.	TRBJ2-3	15	.	CSARDYGPHGDTQYF	TGCAGTGCTAGAGATTACGGTCCTCACGGGGATACGCAGTATTTT
TRBV11-2	.	TRBJ2-7	14	.	CASSLDRASGEQYF	TGTGCCAGCAGCTTAGATCGGGCGTCGGGCGAGCAGTACTTC
TRBV6-1	once	TRBJ1-3	16	.	CASRNPRGGDGNTIYF	TGTGCCAGCAGAAACCCGCGTGGAGGGGATGGAAACACCATATATTTT
TRBV12-3/TRBV12-4	.	TRBJ2-7	14	.	CASSLDGTPTQQYF	TGTGCCAGCAGTTTAGACGGAACCCCTACGCAGCAGTACTTC
TRBV20-1	.	TRBJ2-6	14	TRBD2	CSGSGGAGANVLTF	TGCAGTGGAAGCGGGGGGGCTGGGGCCAACGTCCTGACTTTC
TRBV14	.	TRBJ1-6	15	.	CASSQVQGNNSPLHF	TGTGCCAGCAGCCAAGTCCAGGGGAATAATTCACCCCTCCACTTT